The present T cell receptor beta chain was sequenced within a study of long-term antiretroviral therapy in people with HIV. General observations from the study: HIV repertoires spanned tighter CDR3 length ranges than controls did.

A remark on this clone: The antigen is not known.

The CDR3 totals 15 residues. CDR1 MNHEY and CDR2 SMNVEV come from the germline V gene (reference sequence). Trimming removed 6 bases at V and 8 bases at J, with 22 bases between. Version v3.0 of the immunoSEQ assay ran at survey level. Clones were sequenced by immunoSEQ multiplex PCR, and TCRdb holds only the in-frame ones, with some missing. The sample carries about 20,000 clones, roughly 83% recorded once. This specimen was unsorted PBMCs, taken 1.2 years after starting antiretroviral therapy. The TCR sequence derives from a middle-aged woman with HIV. The rearrangement joins TRBV27 to TRBJ1-2, with D possibly being TRBD1 (6 bases). CDR3 DNA sequence: TGTGCCAGCAGCCGTCGGACAGATCTATCGGGAGGCTACACCTTC. Translated, it gives CASSRRTDLSGGYTF.